These 7 T cell receptor beta chains were sequenced from one sample in a study of neoadjuvant nivolumab and ipilimumab in lung cancer. Profiled with immunoSEQ multiplex PCR; TCRdb holds only in-frame clones, not every one. Among approximately 2,100 clones listed, over 65% were seen once. The specimen comprised adjacent normal lung tissue, sampled after neoadjuvant nivolumab, alone or with ipilimumab, at or shortly before surgery. Source of these receptors: an adult with non-small cell lung cancer.

The V and J genes are TRBV6-5 and TRBJ1-2, with D possibly TRBD1 on 5 matching bases. The V end was cut by 6 bases, the J end by 3 bases, with 11 bases between. The CDR3 has 13 amino acids. The germline V gene encodes CDR1 MNHEY and CDR2 SVGAGI. CDR3 sequence (DNA): TGTGCCAGCAGAGCGTCCAGGGACTATGGCTACACCTTC. Amino acid sequence: CASRASRDYGYTF.

The rearrangement joins TRBV29-1 to TRBJ1-1; 7 bases agree with TRBD1. CDR1 and CDR2 from the germline V gene are SQVTM and ANQGSEA. Unmatched junction bases numbered 4, after V lost 5 bases and J lost 1 base. This CDR3 has 13 residues. CDR3 sequence reads: CSVFGTANTEAFF. The DNA for the CDR3 is TGCAGCGTTTTCGGGACAGCGAACACTGAAGCTTTCTTT. The variable domain in full, with the rest retrieved from reference TRBV29-1 and TRBJ1-1, is SAVISQKPSRDICQRGTSLTIQCQVDSQVTMMFWYRQQPGQSLTLIATANQGSEATYESGFVIDKFPISRPNLTFSTLTVSNMSPEDSSIYLCSVFGTANTEAFFGQGTRLTVV.

The chain links TRBV7-9 to TRBJ2-7, with TRBD1 matching 7 bases. Per germline, CDR1 SEHNR and CDR2 FQNEAQ (reference sequence). V was pared by 3 bases and J by 3 bases, with 5 bases of the junction left unmatched. This CDR3 spans 14 amino acids. The CDR3 spells CASSFPDRVYEQYF. For the CDR3, the DNA is TGTGCCAGCAGCTTTCCCGACAGGGTCTACGAGCAGTACTTC.

This clone was seen a single time. The chain links TRBV5-1 to TRBJ2-1, with 8 bases identical to TRBD1. V was clipped by 2 bases and J by 0 bases; unmatched bases: 4. The CDR3 loop spans 16 amino acids. Looked up from germline, CDR1 is SGHRS and CDR2 is YFSETQ. CDR3 sequence reads: CASSLTGGSSYNEQFF. CDR3 bases: TGCGCCAGCAGCTTAACAGGGGGGAGCTCCTACAATGAGCAGTTCTTC.

This clone was detected once. The V and J genes are TRBV6-5 and TRBJ1-2; D call uncertain. The CDR3 loop spans 13 amino acids. In germline, CDR1 is MNHEY, CDR2 SVGAGI. Trimming removed 8 bases from V and 6 bases from J, with 16 bases in between. The CDR3 DNA is TGTGCCAGCCGGGAGGGCCGGTGGGATGGCTACACCTTC. It specifies CASREGRWDGYTF.

This CDR3 is CAIRTGSGTEAFF. The CDR3 bases are TGTGCCATCAGGACAGGGAGTGGCACTGAAGCTTTCTTT. The chain links TRBV10-3 to TRBJ1-1, with 7 nucleotides matching TRBD1. Germline trimming cut 6 bases from V and 4 bases from J; bases unmatched to any gene: 5. Looked up from germline, CDR1 is ENHRY and CDR2 is SYGVKD. The CDR3 is 13 residues long.

The rearrangement uses TRBV5-1 and TRBJ2-5, with 10 bases fitting TRBD1. CDR3 size: 14 residues. The V segment lost 4 bases and the J segment 5 bases; nucleotides outside the gene matches: 5. CDR1 is SGHRS, CDR2 YFSETQ, per germline. Here the CDR3 DNA reads TGCGCCAGCAGCCCCGGGACAGGGGTCGAGACCCAGTACTTC. Its translation is CASSPGTGVETQYF.